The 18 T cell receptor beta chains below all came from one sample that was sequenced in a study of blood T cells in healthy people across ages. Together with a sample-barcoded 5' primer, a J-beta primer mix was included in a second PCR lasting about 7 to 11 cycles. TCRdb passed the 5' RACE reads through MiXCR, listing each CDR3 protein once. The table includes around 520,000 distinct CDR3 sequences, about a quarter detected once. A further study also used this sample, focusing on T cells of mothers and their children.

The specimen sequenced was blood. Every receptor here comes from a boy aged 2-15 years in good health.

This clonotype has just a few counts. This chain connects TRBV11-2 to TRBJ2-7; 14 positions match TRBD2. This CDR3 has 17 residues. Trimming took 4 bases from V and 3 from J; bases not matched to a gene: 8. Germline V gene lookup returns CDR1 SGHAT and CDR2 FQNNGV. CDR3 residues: CASSSVGGLAGDYEQYF. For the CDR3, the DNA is TGTGCCAGCAGCTCCGTAGGGGGACTAGCGGGGGACTACGAGCAGTACTTC.

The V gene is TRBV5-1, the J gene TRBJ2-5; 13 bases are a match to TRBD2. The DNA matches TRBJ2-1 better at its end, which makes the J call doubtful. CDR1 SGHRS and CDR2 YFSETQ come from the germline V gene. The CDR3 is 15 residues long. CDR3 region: CASSLGTSGGREQFF. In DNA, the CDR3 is TGCGCCAGCAGCTTGGGGACTAGCGGGGGAAGGGAGCAGTTCTTC.

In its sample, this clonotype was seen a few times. The DNA of the CDR3 is TGTGCCAGCAGCCCTACGACAGAAGCCAAAAACATTCAGTACTTC. Residues: CASSPTTEAKNIQYF. The chain employs TRBV3-1 and TRBJ2-4, with a possible D match to TRBD1 (5 bases). V was clipped by 4 bases and J by 0 bases, with 10 bases between them. This CDR3 region has 15 residues. CDR1 LGHDT and CDR2 YNNKEL come from the germline V gene (reference sequence).

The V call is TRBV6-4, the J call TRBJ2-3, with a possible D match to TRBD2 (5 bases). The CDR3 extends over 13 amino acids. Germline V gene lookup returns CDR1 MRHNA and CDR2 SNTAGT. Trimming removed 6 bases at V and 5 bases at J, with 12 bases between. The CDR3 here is CASSEGERDTQYF. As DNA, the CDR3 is TGTGCCAGCAGCGAGGGCGAAAGAGATACGCAGTATTTT.

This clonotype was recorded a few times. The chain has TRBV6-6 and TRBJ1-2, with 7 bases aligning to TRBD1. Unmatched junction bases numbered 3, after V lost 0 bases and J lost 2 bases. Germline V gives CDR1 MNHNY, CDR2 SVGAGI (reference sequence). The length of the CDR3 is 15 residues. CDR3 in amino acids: CASSYSTGKNYGYTF. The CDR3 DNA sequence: TGTGCCAGCAGTTACTCGACAGGGAAAAACTATGGCTACACCTTC.

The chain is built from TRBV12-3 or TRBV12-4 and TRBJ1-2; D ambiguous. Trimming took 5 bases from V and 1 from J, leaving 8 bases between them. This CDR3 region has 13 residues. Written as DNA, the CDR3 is TGTGCCAGCAGTATATCCGATAACTATGGCTACACCTTC. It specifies CASSISDNYGYTF.

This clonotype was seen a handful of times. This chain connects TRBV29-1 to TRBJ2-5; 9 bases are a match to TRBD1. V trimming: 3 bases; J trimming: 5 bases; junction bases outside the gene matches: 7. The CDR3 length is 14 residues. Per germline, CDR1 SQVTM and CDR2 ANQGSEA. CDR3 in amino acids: CSVEYRGQGETQYF. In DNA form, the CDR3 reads TGCAGCGTTGAGTACAGGGGGCAGGGTGAGACCCAGTACTTC.

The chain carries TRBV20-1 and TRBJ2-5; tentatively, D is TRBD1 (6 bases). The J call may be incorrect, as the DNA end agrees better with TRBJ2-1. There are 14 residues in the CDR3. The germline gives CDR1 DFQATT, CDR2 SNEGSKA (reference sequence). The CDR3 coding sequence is TGCAGTGCTAGAGACCCAACCGGGACATCAGAACAGTTCTTC. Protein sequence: CSARDPTGTSEQFF.

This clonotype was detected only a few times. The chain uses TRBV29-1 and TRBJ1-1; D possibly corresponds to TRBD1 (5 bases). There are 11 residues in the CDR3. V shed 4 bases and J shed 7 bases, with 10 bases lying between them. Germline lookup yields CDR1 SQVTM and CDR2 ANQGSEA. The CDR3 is CSVGGEHEAFF. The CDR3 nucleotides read TGCAGCGTTGGGGGGGAACATGAAGCTTTCTTT.

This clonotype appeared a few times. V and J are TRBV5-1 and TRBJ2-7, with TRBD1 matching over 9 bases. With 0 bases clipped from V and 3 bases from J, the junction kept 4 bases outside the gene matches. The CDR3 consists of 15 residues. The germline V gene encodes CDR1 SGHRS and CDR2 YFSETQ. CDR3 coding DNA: TGCGCCAGCAGCTTGGCCGGGACAGGGTTCTACGAGCAGTACTTC. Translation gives CASSLAGTGFYEQYF.

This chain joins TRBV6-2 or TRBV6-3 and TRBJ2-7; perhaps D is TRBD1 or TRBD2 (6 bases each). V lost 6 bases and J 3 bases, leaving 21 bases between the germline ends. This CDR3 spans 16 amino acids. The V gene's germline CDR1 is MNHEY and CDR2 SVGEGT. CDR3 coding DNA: TGTGCCAGCAGAGGGGGGAAAGATGGGGATTACTACGAGCAGTACTTC. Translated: CASRGGKDGDYYEQYF.

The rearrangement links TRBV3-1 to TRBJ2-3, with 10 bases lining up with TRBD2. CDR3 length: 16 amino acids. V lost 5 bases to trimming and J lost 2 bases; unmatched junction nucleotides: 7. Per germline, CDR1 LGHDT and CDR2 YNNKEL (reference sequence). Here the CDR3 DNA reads TGTGCCAGCAGCGCCCTAGCGGGGGCGCCCACAGATACGCAGTATTTT. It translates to CASSALAGAPTDTQYF.

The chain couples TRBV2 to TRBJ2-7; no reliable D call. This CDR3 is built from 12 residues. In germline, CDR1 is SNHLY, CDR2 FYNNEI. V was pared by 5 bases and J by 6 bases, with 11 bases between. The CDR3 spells CASSRDGSEQYF. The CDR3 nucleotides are TGTGCCAGCAGTCGCGATGGGTCCGAGCAGTACTTC.

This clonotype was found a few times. The CDR3 spells CASSQEIRNFITDTQYF. CDR3 DNA: TGCGCCAGCAGCCAAGAAATTAGGAACTTTATCACAGATACGCAGTATTTT. The J gene is TRBJ2-3, the V gene TRBV4-3; D not resolved. V gave up 0 bases and J gave up 2 bases, with 15 bases separating them. The V gene's germline CDR1 is LGHNA and CDR2 YSLEER. This CDR3 is built from 17 residues.

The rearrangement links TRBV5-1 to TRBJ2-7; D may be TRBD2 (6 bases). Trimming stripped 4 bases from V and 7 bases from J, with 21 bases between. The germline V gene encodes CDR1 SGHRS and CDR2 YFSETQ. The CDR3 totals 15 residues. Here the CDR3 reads CASSPRGSLPSEQYF. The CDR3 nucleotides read TGCGCCAGCAGCCCCCGGGGGAGCCTGCCGAGTGAGCAGTACTTC.

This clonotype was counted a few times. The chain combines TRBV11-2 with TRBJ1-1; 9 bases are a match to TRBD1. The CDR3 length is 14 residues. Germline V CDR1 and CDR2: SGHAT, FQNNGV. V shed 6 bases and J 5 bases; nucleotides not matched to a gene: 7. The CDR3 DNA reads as TGTGCCAGCAGACGGGACAGGGTGGGGACTGAAGCTTTCTTT. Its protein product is CASRRDRVGTEAFF.

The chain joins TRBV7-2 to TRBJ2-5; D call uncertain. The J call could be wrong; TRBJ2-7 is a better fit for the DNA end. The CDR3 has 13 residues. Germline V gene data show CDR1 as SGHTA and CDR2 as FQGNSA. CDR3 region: CASSYLESYEQYF. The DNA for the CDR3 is TGTGCCAGCAGTTACCTAGAGTCCTACGAGCAGTACTTC.

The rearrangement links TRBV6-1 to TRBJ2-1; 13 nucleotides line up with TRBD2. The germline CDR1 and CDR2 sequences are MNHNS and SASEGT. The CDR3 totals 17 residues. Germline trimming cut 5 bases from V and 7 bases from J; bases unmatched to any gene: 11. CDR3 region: CASSNLLAGGFGNEQFF. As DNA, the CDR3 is TGTGCCAGCAGTAACTTACTAGCGGGGGGGTTCGGTAATGAGCAGTTCTTC.